This TCR beta chain was sequenced for a study of blood T cells in healthy people across ages. The study's findings and limits: Naive T cell percentage showed a strong correlation with TCR beta diversity. Changes in expanded clonotypes were possibly confounded, as the CMV status of donors was unknown. It was the long-lived donors that had more naive CD4+ cells and higher diversity than aged donors.

The CDR3 extends over 15 amino acids. CDR1 is DFQATT and CDR2 is SNEGSKA in the germline V gene (reference sequence). V dropped 4 bases and J dropped 4 bases, with 17 bases sitting between them. Comment on this clonotype: What it binds is unknown.

A second roughly 6 to 11 cycle PCR used barcoded and J-beta primers. TCRdb re-called the 5' RACE reads with MiXCR, one entry per CDR3 protein. In the table there are more than 900,000 distinct CDR3 sequences, around 27% of which are singletons. PBMCs numbering at least 6 million were isolated per sample. This sample also appeared in a second study, on T cells of mothers and their children.

This rearrangement joins TRBV20-1 to TRBJ2-1, with D perhaps being TRBD1 or TRBD2 (6 bases each). The specimen was blood. The sequence derives from a girl aged 2-10 years in good health. This chain's CDR3 is CSAIIVGGRYNEQFF. The CDR3 region has the DNA TGCAGTGCTATTATAGTGGGGGGCCGTTACAATGAGCAGTTCTTC.